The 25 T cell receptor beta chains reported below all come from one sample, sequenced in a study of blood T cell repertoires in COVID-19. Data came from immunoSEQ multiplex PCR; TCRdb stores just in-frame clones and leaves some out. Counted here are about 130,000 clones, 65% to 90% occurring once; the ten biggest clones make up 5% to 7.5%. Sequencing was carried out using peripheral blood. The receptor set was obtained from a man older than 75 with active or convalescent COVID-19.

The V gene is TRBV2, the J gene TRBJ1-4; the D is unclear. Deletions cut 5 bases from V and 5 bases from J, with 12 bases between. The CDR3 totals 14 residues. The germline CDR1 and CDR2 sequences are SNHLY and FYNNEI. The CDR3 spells CASSPGIANEKLFF. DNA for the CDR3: TGTGCCAGCAGTCCGGGTATTGCGAATGAAAAACTGTTTTTT.

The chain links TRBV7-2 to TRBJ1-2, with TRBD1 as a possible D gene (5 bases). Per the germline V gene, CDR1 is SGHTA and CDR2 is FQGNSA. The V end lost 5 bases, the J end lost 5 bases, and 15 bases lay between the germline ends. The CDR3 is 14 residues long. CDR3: CASSPTLSGYGYTF. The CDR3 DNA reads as TGTGCCAGCAGCCCCACCCTGTCAGGGTATGGCTACACCTTC. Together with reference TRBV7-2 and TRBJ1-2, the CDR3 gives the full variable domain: GAGVSQSPSNKVTEKGKDVELRCDPISGHTALYWYRQSLGQGLEFLIYFQGNSAPDKSGLPSDRFSAERTGGSVSTLTIQRTQQEDSAVYLCASSPTLSGYGYTFGSGTRLTVV.

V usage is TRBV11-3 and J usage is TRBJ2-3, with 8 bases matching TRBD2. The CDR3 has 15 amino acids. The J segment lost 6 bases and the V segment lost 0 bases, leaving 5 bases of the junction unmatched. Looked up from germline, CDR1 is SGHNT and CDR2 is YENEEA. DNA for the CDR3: TGTGCCAGCAGCTTAGACGGGAGGGCCTATGATACGCAGTATTTT. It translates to CASSLDGRAYDTQYF. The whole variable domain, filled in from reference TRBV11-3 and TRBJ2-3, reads EAGVVQSPRYKIIEKKQPVAFWCNPISGHNTLYWYLQNLGQGPELLIRYENEEAVDDSQLPKDRFSAERLKGVDSTLKIQPAELGDSAVYLCASSLDGRAYDTQYFGPGTRLTVL.

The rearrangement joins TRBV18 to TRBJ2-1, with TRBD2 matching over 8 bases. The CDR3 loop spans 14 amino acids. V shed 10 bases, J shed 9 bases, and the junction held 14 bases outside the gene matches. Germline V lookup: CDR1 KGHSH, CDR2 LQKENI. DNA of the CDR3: TGTGCCACAGCTCGTTTAGCGGGACTAAGTGAGCAGTTCTTC. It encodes CATARLAGLSEQFF.

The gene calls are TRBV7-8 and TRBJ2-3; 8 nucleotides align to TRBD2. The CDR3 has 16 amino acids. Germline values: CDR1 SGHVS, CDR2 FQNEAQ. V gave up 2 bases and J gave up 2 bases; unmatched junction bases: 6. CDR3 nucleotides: TGTGCCAGCAGCTTAACGGGGGGGACGCTCACAGATACGCAGTATTTT. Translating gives CASSLTGGTLTDTQYF.

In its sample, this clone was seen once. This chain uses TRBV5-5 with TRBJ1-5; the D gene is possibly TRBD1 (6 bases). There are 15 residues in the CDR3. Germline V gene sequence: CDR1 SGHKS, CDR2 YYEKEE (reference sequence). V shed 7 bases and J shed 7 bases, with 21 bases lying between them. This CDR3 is CASSPWGRGEQPQHF. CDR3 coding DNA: TGTGCCAGCTCCCCCTGGGGGCGGGGGGAGCAGCCCCAGCATTTT.

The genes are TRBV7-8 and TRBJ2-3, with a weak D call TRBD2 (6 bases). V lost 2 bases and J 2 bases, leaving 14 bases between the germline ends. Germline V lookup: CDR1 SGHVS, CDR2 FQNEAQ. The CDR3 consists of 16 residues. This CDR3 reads CASSLLASVNTDTQYF. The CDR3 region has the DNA TGTGCCAGCAGCTTATTGGCTAGCGTAAACACAGATACGCAGTATTTT.

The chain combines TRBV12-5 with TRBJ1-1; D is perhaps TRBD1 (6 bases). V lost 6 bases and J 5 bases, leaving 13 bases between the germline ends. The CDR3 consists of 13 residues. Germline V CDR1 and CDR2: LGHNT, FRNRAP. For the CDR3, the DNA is TGTGCTAGTGGGTCCGGACAGTGGACTGAAGCTTTCTTT. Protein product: CASGSGQWTEAFF. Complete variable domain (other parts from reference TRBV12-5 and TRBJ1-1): DARVTQTPRHKVTEMGQEVTMRCQPILGHNTVFWYRQTMMQGLELLAYFRNRAPLDDSGMPKDRFSAEMPDATLATLKIQPSEPRDSAVYFCASGSGQWTEAFFGQGTRLTVV.

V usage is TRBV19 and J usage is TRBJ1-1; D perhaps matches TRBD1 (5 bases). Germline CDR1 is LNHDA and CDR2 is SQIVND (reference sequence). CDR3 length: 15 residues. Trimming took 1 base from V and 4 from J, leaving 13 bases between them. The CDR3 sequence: CASSIAGGVSTEAFF. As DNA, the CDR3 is TGTGCCAGTAGTATAGCCGGGGGTGTTAGCACTGAAGCTTTCTTT. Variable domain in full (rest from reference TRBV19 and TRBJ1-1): DGGITQSPKYLFRKEGQNVTLSCEQNLNHDAMYWYRQDPGQGLRLIYYSQIVNDFQKGDIAEGYSVSREKKESFPLTVTSAQKNPTAFYLCASSIAGGVSTEAFFGQGTRLTVV.

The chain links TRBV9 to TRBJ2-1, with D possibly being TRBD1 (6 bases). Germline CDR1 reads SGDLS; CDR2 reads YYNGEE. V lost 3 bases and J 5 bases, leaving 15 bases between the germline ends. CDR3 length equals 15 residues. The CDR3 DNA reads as TGTGCCAGCAGCGACACAGGGAGTTGGAACAATGAGCAGTTCTTC. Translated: CASSDTGSWNNEQFF. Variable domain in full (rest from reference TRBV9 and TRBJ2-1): DSGVTQTPKHLITATGQRVTLRCSPRSGDLSVYWYQQSLDQGLQFLIQYYNGEERAKGNILERFSAQQFPDLHSELNLSSLELGDSALYFCASSDTGSWNNEQFFGPGTRLTVL.

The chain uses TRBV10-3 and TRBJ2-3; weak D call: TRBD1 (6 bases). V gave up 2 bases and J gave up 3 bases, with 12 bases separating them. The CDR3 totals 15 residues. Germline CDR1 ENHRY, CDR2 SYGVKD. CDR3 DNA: TGTGCCATCAGTGAGGGTAGGGGGTGGACAGATACGCAGTATTTT. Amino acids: CAISEGRGWTDTQYF.

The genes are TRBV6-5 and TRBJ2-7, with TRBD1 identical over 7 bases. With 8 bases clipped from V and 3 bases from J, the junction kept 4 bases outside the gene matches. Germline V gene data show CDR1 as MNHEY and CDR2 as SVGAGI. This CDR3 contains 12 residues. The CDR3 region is CASRDSYYEQYF. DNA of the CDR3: TGTGCCAGCCGGGACAGCTACTACGAGCAGTACTTC.

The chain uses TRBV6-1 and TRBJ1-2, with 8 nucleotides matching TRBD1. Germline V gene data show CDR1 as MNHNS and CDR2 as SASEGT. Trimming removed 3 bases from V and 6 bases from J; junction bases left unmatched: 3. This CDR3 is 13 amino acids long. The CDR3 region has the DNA TGTGCCAGCAGTGACCCGGGACAGGATGGCTACACCTTC. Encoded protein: CASSDPGQDGYTF.

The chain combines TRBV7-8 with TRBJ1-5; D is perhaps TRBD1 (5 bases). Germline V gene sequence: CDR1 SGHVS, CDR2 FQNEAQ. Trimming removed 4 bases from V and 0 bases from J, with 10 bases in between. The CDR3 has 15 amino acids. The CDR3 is CASSWGGNSNQPQHF. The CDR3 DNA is TGTGCCAGCAGCTGGGGGGGGAATAGCAATCAGCCCCAGCATTTT.

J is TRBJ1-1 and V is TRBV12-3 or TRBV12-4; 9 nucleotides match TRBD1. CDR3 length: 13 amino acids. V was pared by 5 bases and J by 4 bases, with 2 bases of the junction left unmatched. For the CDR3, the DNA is TGTGCCAGCAGTCGGACAGGGGCCACTGAAGCTTTCTTT. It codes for CASSRTGATEAFF.

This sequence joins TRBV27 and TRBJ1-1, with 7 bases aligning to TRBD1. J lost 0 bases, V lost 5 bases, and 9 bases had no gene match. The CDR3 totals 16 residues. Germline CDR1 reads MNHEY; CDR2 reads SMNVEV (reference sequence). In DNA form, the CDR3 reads TGTGCCAGCAGTCAACAGGGGAAGGGGATGAACACTGAAGCTTTCTTT. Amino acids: CASSQQGKGMNTEAFF.

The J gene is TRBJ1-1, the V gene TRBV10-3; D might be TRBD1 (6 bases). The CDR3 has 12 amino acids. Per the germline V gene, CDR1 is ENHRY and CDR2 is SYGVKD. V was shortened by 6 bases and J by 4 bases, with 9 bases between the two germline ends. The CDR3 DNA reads TGTGCCATCAGGGGACAAGCCACTGAAGCTTTCTTT. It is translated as CAIRGQATEAFF.

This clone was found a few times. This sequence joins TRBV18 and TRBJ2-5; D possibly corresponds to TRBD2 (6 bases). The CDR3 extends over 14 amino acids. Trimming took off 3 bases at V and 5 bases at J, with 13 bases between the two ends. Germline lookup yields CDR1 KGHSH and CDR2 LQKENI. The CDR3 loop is CASSPAGLDETQYF. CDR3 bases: TGTGCCAGCTCACCTGCGGGGTTGGATGAGACCCAGTACTTC.

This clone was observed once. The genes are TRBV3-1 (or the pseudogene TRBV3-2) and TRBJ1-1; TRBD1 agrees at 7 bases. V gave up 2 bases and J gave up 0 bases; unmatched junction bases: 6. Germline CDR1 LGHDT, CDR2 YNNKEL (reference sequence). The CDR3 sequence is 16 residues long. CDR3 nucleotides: TGTGCCAGCAGCCAAACGGGGACAGCGTTGAACACTGAAGCTTTCTTT. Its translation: CASSQTGTALNTEAFF.

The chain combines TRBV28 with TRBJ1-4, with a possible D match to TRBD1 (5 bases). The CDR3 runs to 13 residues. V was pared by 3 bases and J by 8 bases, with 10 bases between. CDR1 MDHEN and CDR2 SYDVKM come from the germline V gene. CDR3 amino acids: CASSFNRIEKLFF. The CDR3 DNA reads TGTGCCAGCAGTTTTAACAGGATCGAAAAACTGTTTTTT.

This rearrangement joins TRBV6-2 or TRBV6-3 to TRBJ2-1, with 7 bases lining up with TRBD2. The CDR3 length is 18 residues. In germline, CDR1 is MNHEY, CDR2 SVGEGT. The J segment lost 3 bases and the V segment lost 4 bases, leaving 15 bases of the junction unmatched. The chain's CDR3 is CASSSSRGLRTNYNEQFF. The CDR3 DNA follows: TGTGCCAGCAGTTCGAGCCGGGGACTACGTACAAACTACAATGAGCAGTTCTTC.

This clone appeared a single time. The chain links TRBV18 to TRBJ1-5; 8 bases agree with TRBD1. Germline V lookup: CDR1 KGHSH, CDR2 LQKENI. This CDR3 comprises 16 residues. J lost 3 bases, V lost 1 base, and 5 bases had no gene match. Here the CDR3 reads CASSPLATGVNQPQHF. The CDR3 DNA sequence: TGTGCCAGCTCACCACTTGCGACAGGGGTCAATCAGCCCCAGCATTTT.

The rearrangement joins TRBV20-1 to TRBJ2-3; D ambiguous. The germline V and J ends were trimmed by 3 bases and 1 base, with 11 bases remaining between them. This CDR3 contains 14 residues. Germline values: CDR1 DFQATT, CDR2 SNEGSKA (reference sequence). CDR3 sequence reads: CSASSQLRTDTQYF. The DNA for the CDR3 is TGCAGTGCTAGTTCACAGCTACGCACAGATACGCAGTATTTT.

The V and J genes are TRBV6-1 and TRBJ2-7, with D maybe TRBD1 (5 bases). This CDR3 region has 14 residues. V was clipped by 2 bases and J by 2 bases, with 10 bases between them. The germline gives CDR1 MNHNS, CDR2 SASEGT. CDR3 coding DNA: TGTGCCAGCAGTGAAACAGGCGTTGCCTACGAGCAGTACTTC. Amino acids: CASSETGVAYEQYF.

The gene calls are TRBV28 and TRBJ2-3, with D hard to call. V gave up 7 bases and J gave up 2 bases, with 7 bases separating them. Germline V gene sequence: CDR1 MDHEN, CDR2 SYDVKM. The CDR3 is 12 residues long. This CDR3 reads CASNGVTDTQYF. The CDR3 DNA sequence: TGTGCCAGCAATGGAGTCACAGATACGCAGTATTTT.